This TCR beta chain was sequenced in a study of spatial heterogeneity in lung cancer. This clonotype was seen at least ten times. Its antigen remains unidentified. For a library built for alpha chains, this beta chain is a stray read; little rests on its size. Time point here: sample taken at primary tumor resection. Just over 70 TRACERx patients with early, untreated non-small cell lung cancer donated samples. Every cDNA TCR molecule received its own unique molecular identifier. TCRdb recomputed calls from the 5' RACE reads with MiXCR, one row per CDR3 protein. The sample consists of approximately 15,000 distinct CDR3 sequences, about 6.3% of them appearing once. Study observations and caveats: Higher tumor mutation counts went along with higher counts of expanded intratumoral alpha and beta TCRs.

Germline CDR1 reads MNHEY; CDR2 reads SMNVEV (reference sequence). The CDR3 is made up of 17 amino acids. V was shortened by 1 base and J by 0 bases, with 16 bases between the two germline ends. The sequencing used lung tumor tissue, collected at surgery. This sequence joins TRBV27 and TRBJ2-7, with D perhaps assigned TRBD1 or TRBD2 (5 bases each). This TCR came from a male donor with early-stage non-small cell lung cancer. This CDR3 is CASSLFPWGAGSYEQYF. Written as DNA, the CDR3 is TGTGCCAGCAGTTTATTCCCGTGGGGCGCGGGCTCCTACGAGCAGTACTTC.